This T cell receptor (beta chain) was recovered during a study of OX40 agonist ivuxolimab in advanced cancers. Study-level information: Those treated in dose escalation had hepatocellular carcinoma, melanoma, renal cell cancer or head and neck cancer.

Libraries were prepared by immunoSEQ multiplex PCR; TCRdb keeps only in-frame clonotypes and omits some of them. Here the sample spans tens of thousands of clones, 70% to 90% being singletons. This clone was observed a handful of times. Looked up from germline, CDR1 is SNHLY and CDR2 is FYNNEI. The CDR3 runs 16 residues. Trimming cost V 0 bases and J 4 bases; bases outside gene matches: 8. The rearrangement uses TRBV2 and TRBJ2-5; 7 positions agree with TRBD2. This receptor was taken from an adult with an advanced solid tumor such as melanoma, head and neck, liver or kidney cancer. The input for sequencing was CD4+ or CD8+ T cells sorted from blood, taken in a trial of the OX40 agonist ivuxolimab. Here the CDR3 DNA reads TGTGCCAGCAGTGAAGCCCTAACTAGCGTGGGAGAGACCCAGTACTTC. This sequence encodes CASSEALTSVGETQYF.